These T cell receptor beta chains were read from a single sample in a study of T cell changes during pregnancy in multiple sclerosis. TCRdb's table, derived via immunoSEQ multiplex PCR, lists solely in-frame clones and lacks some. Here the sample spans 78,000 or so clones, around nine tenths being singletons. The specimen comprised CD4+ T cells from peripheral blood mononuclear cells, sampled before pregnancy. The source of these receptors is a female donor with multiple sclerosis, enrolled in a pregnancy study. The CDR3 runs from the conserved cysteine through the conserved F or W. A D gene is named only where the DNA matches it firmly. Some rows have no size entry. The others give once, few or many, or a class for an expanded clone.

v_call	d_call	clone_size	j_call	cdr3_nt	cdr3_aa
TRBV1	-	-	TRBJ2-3	TGCACCAGCAGCCAAGATCGGCGGATCTGCACAGATACGCAGTATTTT	CTSSQDRRICTDTQYF
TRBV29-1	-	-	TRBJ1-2	TGCAGCGTTGACAAGGGGCATGGCTACACCTTC	CSVDKGHGYTF
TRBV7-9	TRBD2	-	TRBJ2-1	TGTGCCAGCAGCCCCCCCGCTGTAGGGAGCGGGAGCTCCTACAATGAGCAGTTCTTC	CASSPPAVGSGSSYNEQFF
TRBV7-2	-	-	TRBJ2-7	TGTGCCAGCAGCTTACTAGCGCTACAAACCTACGAGCAGTACTTC	CASSLLALQTYEQYF
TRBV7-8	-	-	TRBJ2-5	TGTGCCAGCAGCTTAAGGGGTATCGGAGAGACCCAGTACTTC	CASSLRGIGETQYF
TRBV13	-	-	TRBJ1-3	TGTGCCAGCAGCTTCAACACAGTTTCTGGAAACACCATATATTTT	CASSFNTVSGNTIYF
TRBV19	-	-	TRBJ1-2	TGTGCCAGTAGACGTGGACAAACCTATGGCTACACCTTC	CASRRGQTYGYTF
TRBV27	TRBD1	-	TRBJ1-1	TGTGCCAGCAGTCAGGGGGCTAATGTCCACACTGAAGCTTTCTTT	CASSQGANVHTEAFF
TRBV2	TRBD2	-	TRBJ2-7	TGTGCCAGCAGTGTGCAGCGGGGAGGTGGCTACGAGCAGTACTTC	CASSVQRGGGYEQYF
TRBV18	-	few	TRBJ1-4	TGTGCCAGCTCACCCGTGCAGGGTGGTAATGAAAAACTGTTTTTT	CASSPVQGGNEKLFF
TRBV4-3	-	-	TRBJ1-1	TGCGCCAGCAGCCTTTCAAAGAACACTGAAGCTTTCTTT	CASSLSKNTEAFF
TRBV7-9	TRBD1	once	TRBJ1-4	TGTGCCAGCAGCTTAGACAGGGGAGATGAAAAACTGTTTTTT	CASSLDRGDEKLFF
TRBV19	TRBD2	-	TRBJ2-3	TGTGCCAGTAGTTTGGTTAGCGGGGGATCGGATACGCAGTATTTT	CASSLVSGGSDTQYF